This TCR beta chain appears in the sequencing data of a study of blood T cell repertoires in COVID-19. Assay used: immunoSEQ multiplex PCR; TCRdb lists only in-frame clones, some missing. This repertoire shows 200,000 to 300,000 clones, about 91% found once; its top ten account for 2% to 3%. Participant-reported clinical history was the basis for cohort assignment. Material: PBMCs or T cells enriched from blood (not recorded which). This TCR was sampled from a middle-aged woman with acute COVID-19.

The CDR3 reads CASSSIPGIGNQPQHF. The DNA for the CDR3 is TGTGCCAGCAGCTCAATCCCGGGAATCGGCAATCAGCCCCAGCATTTT. J is TRBJ1-5 and V is TRBV7-2; D gene uncertain. This CDR3 region has 16 residues. The germline CDR1 and CDR2 sequences are SGHTA and FQGNSA. Trimming stripped 4 bases from V and 2 bases from J, with 15 bases between.